Below are 15 T cell receptor beta chains sequenced from a single sample in a study of blood T cell repertoires in COVID-19. The table came from immunoSEQ multiplex PCR; TCRdb's copy has only in-frame clones and leaves some out. Of some 320,000 clones detected, 85% appear once; the ten largest clones hold under 2%. Sequenced material: PBMCs or T cells enriched from blood (not recorded which). These receptors originate from a woman younger than 45 who had been exposed to COVID-19.

The V and J genes are TRBV19 and TRBJ2-1; 8 bases are shared with TRBD1. The CDR3 length is 18 residues. Germline V CDR1 and CDR2: LNHDA, SQIVND (reference sequence). V trimming: 8 bases; J trimming: 4 bases; junction bases outside the gene matches: 19. The CDR3 spells CASSQDSGDRSFYNEQFF. The CDR3 DNA is TGTGCCAGTTCCCAAGACTCCGGGGACAGGAGCTTTTACAATGAGCAGTTCTTC.

This clone appeared many times. The chain uses TRBV5-4 and TRBJ1-3, with D hard to call. The CDR3 spans 15 residues. Per the germline V gene, CDR1 is SGHNT and CDR2 is YYREEE (reference sequence). V was shortened by 4 bases and J by 0 bases, with 11 bases between the two germline ends. The CDR3 is CASSPSAGSGNTIYF. DNA for the CDR3: TGTGCCAGCAGCCCCAGTGCTGGCTCTGGAAACACCATATATTTT.

V usage is TRBV4-3 and J usage is TRBJ1-2, with D possibly being TRBD1 (5 bases). The CDR3 sequence is 15 residues long. Trimming took off 0 bases at V and 2 bases at J, with 10 bases between the two ends. Germline assignment: CDR1 LGHNA and CDR2 YSLEER. The chain's CDR3 is CASSQDQPGNYGYTF. For the CDR3, the DNA is TGCGCCAGCAGCCAAGATCAACCAGGGAACTATGGCTACACCTTC.

The chain has TRBV19 and TRBJ1-5; possibly TRBD1 for D (6 bases). This CDR3 contains 17 residues. Germline values: CDR1 LNHDA, CDR2 SQIVND (reference sequence). The germline V and J ends were trimmed by 5 bases and 4 bases, with 21 bases remaining between them. The CDR3 bases are TGTGCCAGTAGTTTGCTGGGGGGGGCACTCCTTAATCAGCCCCAGCATTTT. Translation gives CASSLLGGALLNQPQHF.

The chain links TRBV7-9 to TRBJ2-7; the match to TRBD2 covers 7 bases. V lost 5 bases, J lost 2 bases, and 6 bases stayed unmatched. The CDR3 is 14 amino acids. CDR1 is SEHNR, CDR2 FQNEAQ, per germline (reference sequence). The CDR3 reads CASSPSGGAYEQYF. The CDR3 region has the DNA TGTGCCAGCAGCCCGAGTGGGGGGGCCTACGAGCAGTACTTC. The full variable domain, with the rest looked up from reference TRBV7-9 and TRBJ2-7, is DTGVSQNPRHKITKRGQNVTFRCDPISEHNRLYWYRQTLGQGPEFLTYFQNEAQLEKSRLLSDRFSAERPKGSFSTLEIQRTEQGDSAMYLCASSPSGGAYEQYFGPGTRLTVT.

In its sample, this clone was seen once. V gene TRBV5-1 combines with J gene TRBJ2-1; D not certain. CDR3 size: 13 residues. Trimming removed 4 bases from V and 0 bases from J, with 5 bases in between. Looked up from germline, CDR1 is SGHRS and CDR2 is YFSETQ. In DNA form, the CDR3 reads TGCGCCAGCAGCCCTAACTCCTACAATGAGCAGTTCTTC. Its protein is CASSPNSYNEQFF.

This clone was seen only once. The chain employs TRBV23-1 and TRBJ2-3; D is uncertain. TRBV23-1 is an open reading frame, and its role is uncertain. Trimming removed 0 bases from V and 6 bases from J, with 13 bases in between. CDR3 length equals 15 residues. The CDR3 loop reads CASSQSSRLRDTQYF. The CDR3 region has the DNA TGCGCCAGCAGTCAATCTTCCAGGCTACGGGATACGCAGTATTTT.

The sample holds a few counts of this clone. J is TRBJ1-1 and V is TRBV5-4, with TRBD1 as a possible D gene (5 bases). Trimming took off 0 bases at V and 0 bases at J, with 12 bases between the two ends. CDR3 length: 16 amino acids. Germline values: CDR1 SGHNT, CDR2 YYREEE (reference sequence). The CDR3 region has the DNA TGTGCCAGCAGCTTGGGGTTGAGACAGTTGAACACTGAAGCTTTCTTT. It yields the protein CASSLGLRQLNTEAFF.

This clone appeared a single time. The chain joins TRBV5-5 to TRBJ1-6, with D possibly being TRBD1 (6 bases). Germline V gene data show CDR1 as SGHKS and CDR2 as YYEKEE (reference sequence). The V gene lost 7 bases and the J gene lost 2 bases, with 10 bases spanning the gap. CDR3 length: 14 residues. CDR3 sequence (DNA): TGTGCCAGCCTGGGGGCTCCCTATAATTCACCCCTCCACTTT. This sequence encodes CASLGAPYNSPLHF.

The chain couples TRBV11-2 to TRBJ2-7; 8 positions match TRBD1. The CDR3 loop spans 16 amino acids. The germline V gene has CDR1 SGHAT and CDR2 FQNNGV. V dropped 0 bases and J dropped 2; count of bases not matched to a gene: 6. CDR3 in DNA: TGTGCCAGCAGCTTAGATCGCGGACAGGGCACCTACGAGCAGTACTTC. It codes for CASSLDRGQGTYEQYF. The variable domain in full, with the rest retrieved from reference TRBV11-2 and TRBJ2-7, is EAGVAQSPRYKIIEKRQSVAFWCNPISGHATLYWYQQILGQGPKLLIQFQNNGVVDDSQLPKDRFSAERLKGVDSTLKIQPAKLEDSAVYLCASSLDRGQGTYEQYFGPGTRLTVT.

The J gene is TRBJ2-7, the V gene TRBV9, with 7 positions matching TRBD1. Germline-derived CDR1 and CDR2 are SGDLS and YYNGEE. The V and J ends lost 3 bases and 2 bases, in that order; junction bases with no gene match: 8. This CDR3 is built from 15 residues. The CDR3 region has the DNA TGTGCCAGCAGCGCAGGACAGGCCACCACCTACGAGCAGTACTTC. Amino acid sequence: CASSAGQATTYEQYF.

The CDR3 region has the DNA TGCGCCAGCAGTCTTCCTGGGCTAGCGGGGTTCCTCTCTTACAATGAGCAGTTCTTC. Encoded protein: CASSLPGLAGFLSYNEQFF. This chain joins TRBV23-1 and TRBJ2-1; 9 positions agree with TRBD2. TRBV23-1 is recorded as an ORF, its role being uncertain. This CDR3 region has 19 residues. Trimming cost V 4 bases and J 4 bases; bases outside gene matches: 17.

The rearrangement joins TRBV9 to TRBJ2-7; 10 positions agree with TRBD2. Trimming removed 2 bases from V and 5 bases from J; junction bases left unmatched: 10. The CDR3 contains 16 residues. Looked up from germline, CDR1 is SGDLS and CDR2 is YYNGEE. The CDR3 DNA sequence: TGTGCCAGCAGCGTTACCGAAATAGCGGGGGGCAACGAGCAGTACTTC. Translating it yields CASSVTEIAGGNEQYF.

The chain joins TRBV2 to TRBJ2-5; TRBD2 might be the D (5 bases). This CDR3 comprises 14 residues. Trimming shortened V by 4 bases and J by 5 bases, and 14 bases separated the two germline ends. CDR1 SNHLY and CDR2 FYNNEI come from the germline V gene. The CDR3 is CASSGDAGVETQYF. In DNA form, the CDR3 reads TGTGCCAGCAGTGGCGATGCGGGTGTCGAGACCCAGTACTTC.

The V gene is TRBV19, the J gene TRBJ1-4, with D perhaps TRBD1 (6 bases). CDR1 is LNHDA, CDR2 SQIVND, per germline (reference sequence). The CDR3 loop spans 16 amino acids. V lost 5 bases and J 3 bases, leaving 16 bases between the germline ends. CDR3 protein: CASSVPWGPANEKLFF. DNA of the CDR3: TGTGCCAGTAGTGTCCCGTGGGGGCCGGCTAATGAAAAACTGTTTTTT.